A single T cell receptor beta chain is shown here with its context. The CDR3 is made up of 13 amino acids. V was pared by 0 bases and J by 1 base, with 3 bases between. Germline CDR1 is SGHRS and CDR2 is YFSETQ. These data are taken from a study of OX40 agonist ivuxolimab in advanced cancers. Sequencing used immunoSEQ multiplex PCR; TCRdb keeps in-frame clones, though not all of them. The sample lists about 55,000 clones; roughly 82% were seen once. The clonotype originates from an adult with an advanced solid tumor such as melanoma, head and neck, liver or kidney cancer. The chain is built from TRBV5-1 and TRBJ2-3; D not resolved. The sequencing here drew on CD4+ or CD8+ T cells sorted from blood, taken in a trial of the OX40 agonist ivuxolimab. The CDR3 reads CASSLEGTDTQYF. Here the CDR3 DNA reads TGCGCCAGCAGCTTGGAGGGCACAGATACGCAGTATTTT.